The present T cell receptor (beta chain) was sequenced within a study of blood T cell repertoires in COVID-19. This clone has a single count. Methods used by the authors: Amplification of reference gene primers was used by the study to estimate nucleated cell counts. TCRdb's copy holds only in-frame clones and misses some; the assay was immunoSEQ multiplex PCR. V, J and clone size are those of that table, while D and trimming were read from the DNA. This table has about 240,000 clones, 82% appearing once. This CDR3 is 15 amino acids long. The V and J ends lost 8 bases and 1 base respectively, with 15 bases between them. From germline, CDR1 is SGHRS and CDR2 YFSETQ.

The sequence derives from a woman in her sixties with active or convalescent COVID-19. The chain joins TRBV5-1 to TRBJ2-2; TRBD2 is a possible D gene (5 bases). Sequencing was performed on peripheral blood. CDR3: CASSREQRNTGELFF. CDR3 bases: TGCGCCAGTAGCCGGGAACAGAGGAACACCGGGGAGCTGTTTTTT.